These 30 T cell receptor beta chains were sequenced from one sample in a study of T-cell memory formation after mild COVID-19. TCRdb re-derived calls from the 5' RACE reads in MiXCR, one entry per CDR3 protein. The data contain 380,000 or so distinct CDR3 sequences, approximately 15% of them singletons. The sequencing sample was made of PBMCs or a T cell subset sorted from them (not recorded which). Receptors originate from a man younger than 35 who had mild COVID-19 (a few samples of this study predate the infection). Cell type and time point are not known.

This chain connects TRBV13 to TRBJ1-1; D perhaps matches TRBD1 (6 bases). The CDR3 loop spans 16 amino acids. Germline CDR1 and CDR2: PRHDT and FYEKMQ (reference sequence). Trimming cost V 3 bases and J 3 bases, with 17 bases left between them. The CDR3 is CASSFSITGTYTEAFF. As DNA, the CDR3 is TGTGCCAGCAGCTTCTCAATCACCGGGACATACACTGAAGCTTTCTTT.

The chain uses TRBV7-2 and TRBJ1-2; no clear D gene. The CDR3 runs to 13 residues. Germline V gene lookup returns CDR1 SGHTA and CDR2 FQGNSA. V lost 1 base and J lost 8, with 11 bases in between. The CDR3 DNA is TGTGCCAGCAGCTTAGGGTCGGCCCAAGGCTACACCTTC. The encoded protein is CASSLGSAQGYTF.

In this sample, this clonotype turned up many times. The V call is TRBV7-2, the J call TRBJ2-3, with D perhaps matching TRBD2 (5 bases). Germline assignment: CDR1 SGHTA and CDR2 FQGNSA. The CDR3 is made up of 13 amino acids. Trimming removed 3 bases at V and 1 base at J, with 5 bases between. CDR3 loop: CASSFSGTDTQYF. In DNA form, the CDR3 reads TGTGCCAGCAGCTTTAGCGGCACAGATACGCAGTATTTT.

In this sample, this clonotype turned up a few times. This rearrangement joins TRBV18 to TRBJ1-2; D possibly corresponds to TRBD1 (5 bases). The CDR3 consists of 14 residues. Trimming left V 2 bases short and J 5 bases short, with 12 bases between. Germline assignment: CDR1 KGHSH and CDR2 LQKENI. The CDR3 sequence is CASSPSDSVYGYTF. For the CDR3, the DNA is TGTGCCAGCTCACCATCAGACAGCGTATATGGCTACACCTTC.

At least ten counts were recorded for this clonotype. This sequence joins TRBV5-1 and TRBJ2-1, with 11 bases aligning to TRBD2. The CDR3 runs 16 residues. Germline values: CDR1 SGHRS, CDR2 YFSETQ. The J segment lost 4 bases and the V segment lost 7 bases, leaving 10 bases of the junction unmatched. CDR3: CASQLLTSGGYNEQFF. DNA for the CDR3: TGCGCCAGCCAGTTACTTACTAGCGGGGGATACAATGAGCAGTTCTTC.

This chain uses TRBV23-1 with TRBJ2-7, with 8 bases aligning to TRBD1. Being an ORF, TRBV23-1 has a function that is uncertain. CDR3 size: 14 residues. Trimming took 6 bases from V and 6 from J; bases not matched to a gene: 10. CDR3 protein: CASRGDRGLGEQYF. The CDR3 region has the DNA TGCGCCAGCAGGGGAGACAGGGGACTTGGCGAGCAGTACTTC.

The V gene is TRBV29-1, the J gene TRBJ1-1, with D uncertain. Germline loops: CDR1 SQVTM, CDR2 ANQGSEA. This CDR3 region has 12 residues. V was pared by 3 bases and J by 9 bases, with 14 bases between. CDR3 nucleotide sequence: TGCAGCGTTGACCCCACAGTAGGTCAAGCTTTCTTT. Protein: CSVDPTVGQAFF.

The chain uses TRBV6-2 or TRBV6-3 and TRBJ2-7; the D gene is possibly TRBD1 (5 bases). This CDR3 region has 10 residues. Trimming took 6 bases from V and 6 from J, leaving 6 bases between them. Germline CDR1 is MNHEY and CDR2 is SVGEGT. The CDR3 DNA reads TGTGCCAGCAGAGGGGCCGAGCAGTACTTC. Amino acids: CASRGAEQYF.

CDR3 DNA sequence: TGTGCCAGCAGTTTCTTTACCGGGGGGGTCGCAGATACGCAGTATTTT. It is translated as CASSFFTGGVADTQYF. This chain joins TRBV12-3 or TRBV12-4 and TRBJ2-3; 8 nucleotides match TRBD2. V was clipped by 3 bases and J by 4 bases; unmatched bases: 9. The CDR3 has 16 amino acids.

The gene calls are TRBV7-2 and TRBJ2-3, with unresolved D. The CDR3 loop spans 14 amino acids. The germline V gene encodes CDR1 SGHTA and CDR2 FQGNSA. V lost 4 bases and J lost 6, with 14 bases in between. The CDR3 reads CASSSPGVTDTQYF. The CDR3 DNA follows: TGTGCCAGCAGCTCTCCCGGTGTGACGGATACGCAGTATTTT.

This clonotype occurred a few times. Written as DNA, the CDR3 is TGCGCCAGCATCAAAGTCGTCGGGGCCCTCGAGCCGACAGCTTTCTTT. This translates into CASIKVVGALEPTAFF. V and J are TRBV10-2 and TRBJ1-1, with D possibly matching TRBD1 (5 bases). Germline V CDR1 and CDR2: WSHSY, SAAADI. CDR3 length: 16 residues. Trimming took 7 bases from V and 10 from J, leaving 28 bases between them.

V is TRBV12-3 or TRBV12-4 and J is TRBJ2-7; TRBD1 aligns across 8 bases. The CDR3 is 14 amino acids. V shed 5 bases and J 1 base; nucleotides not matched to a gene: 4. The CDR3 reads CASSRQGLSYEQYF. The CDR3 coding sequence is TGTGCCAGCAGTCGACAGGGGTTATCCTACGAGCAGTACTTC.

The chain links TRBV3-1 to TRBJ2-1; D uncertain. CDR1 and CDR2 (germline): LGHDT, YNNKEL (reference sequence). Trimming left V 4 bases short and J 10 bases short, with 11 bases between. The CDR3 is 12 residues long. The CDR3 nucleotides are TGTGCCAGCAGCCGACGTGAAAGGGAGCAGTTCTTC. Its protein is CASSRREREQFF.

This clonotype has a count of ten or more. V is TRBV6-2 or TRBV6-3 and J is TRBJ2-3; D is uncertain. Germline V gene data show CDR1 as MNHEY and CDR2 as SVGEGT. Trimming shortened V by 1 base and J by 0 bases, and 2 bases separated the two germline ends. The CDR3 has 13 amino acids. The CDR3 DNA is TGTGCCAGCAGTTACTGGAGCACAGATACGCAGTATTTT. Encoded protein: CASSYWSTDTQYF.

This clonotype was found a few times. The rearrangement links TRBV20-1 to TRBJ2-3; 11 nucleotides align to TRBD2. The germline V gene has CDR1 DFQATT and CDR2 SNEGSKA (reference sequence). CDR3 size: 14 residues. V trimming: 5 bases; J trimming: 13 bases; junction bases outside the gene matches: 14. For the CDR3, the DNA is TGCAGTGCTCTTCGCCCAGGGACTAGCGGAGAGAAGTATTTT. Its protein is CSALRPGTSGEKYF.

The sample holds a few counts of this clonotype. CDR3 residues: CASSLGTGVNTGELFF. In nucleotides, the CDR3 is TGTGCCAGCAGTTTGGGTACAGGGGTAAACACCGGGGAGCTGTTTTTT. This chain uses TRBV12-3 or TRBV12-4 with TRBJ2-2; 7 positions agree with TRBD1. The V segment lost 3 bases and the J segment 2 bases; nucleotides outside the gene matches: 6. The CDR3 sequence is 16 residues long.

This CDR3 reads CASSELGIGYGYTF. The DNA for the CDR3 is TGTGCCAGCAGTGAACTGGGGATCGGATATGGCTACACCTTC. The chain has TRBV6-1 and TRBJ1-2; D is ambiguous. V was cut by 2 bases and J by 5 bases, with 12 bases left in between. Germline assignment: CDR1 MNHNS and CDR2 SASEGT. The CDR3 has 14 amino acids.

This chain joins TRBV9 and TRBJ2-6; D may match TRBD1 or TRBD2 (6 bases each). Trimming removed 0 bases from V and 4 bases from J, with 17 bases in between. CDR3 length equals 18 residues. Per germline, CDR1 SGDLS and CDR2 YYNGEE. In nucleotides, the CDR3 is TGTGCCAGCAGCGTAGGCGCGGTCTGGGGGGCCGGGGCCAACGTCCTGACTTTC. This gives the protein CASSVGAVWGAGANVLTF.

This clonotype was counted ten times or more. V is TRBV7-6 and J is TRBJ2-3; weak D call: TRBD2 (7 bases). CDR3 length: 16 amino acids. The germline CDR1 and CDR2 sequences are SGHVS and FNYEAQ. Trimming took off 5 bases at V and 9 bases at J, with 24 bases between the two ends. CDR3 bases: TGTGCCAGCAGCCTAGGCCAAGGGGGGGTAGGAGGGACGCAGTATTTT. It yields the protein CASSLGQGGVGGTQYF.

This clonotype has ten or more counts. DNA of the CDR3: TGTGCCAGCAGCTTAGTGGGTACTGCGAGAGATACGCAGTATTTT. Protein product: CASSLVGTARDTQYF. This sequence joins TRBV7-9 and TRBJ2-3; D is unclear. In germline, CDR1 is SEHNR, CDR2 FQNEAQ (reference sequence). Deletions cut 1 base from V and 5 bases from J, with 13 bases between. The CDR3 extends over 15 amino acids.

The chain has TRBV2 and TRBJ2-7, with 7 positions matching TRBD1. J lost 6 bases, V lost 7 bases, and 12 bases had no gene match. The CDR3 has 14 residues. Germline V lookup: CDR1 SNHLY, CDR2 FYNNEI. This CDR3 is CASTVLRQGSEQYV. The CDR3 coding sequence is TGTGCCAGCACAGTCCTCCGACAGGGAAGCGAGCAGTACGTC.

V usage is TRBV6-5 and J usage is TRBJ1-6; perhaps TRBD1 as D (6 bases). V was cut by 6 bases and J by 5 bases, with 8 bases left in between. Germline V gives CDR1 MNHEY, CDR2 SVGAGI. The length of the CDR3 is 13 residues. CDR3 region: CASRPGDNSPLHF. The CDR3 DNA sequence: TGTGCCAGCAGACCAGGGGATAATTCACCCCTCCACTTT.

This clonotype showed up just a few times. J is TRBJ2-5 and V is TRBV20-1, with TRBD1 identical over 10 bases. With 7 bases clipped from V and 2 bases from J, the junction kept 16 bases outside the gene matches. There are 17 residues in the CDR3. CDR1 and CDR2 from the germline V gene are DFQATT and SNEGSKA (reference sequence). The CDR3 DNA is TGCAGTGACCATACTCCGATCGACAGGGGGCAGCAAGAGACCCAGTACTTC. Protein product: CSDHTPIDRGQQETQYF.

This clonotype has a handful of counts. The chain couples TRBV15 to TRBJ1-4, with D maybe TRBD1 (5 bases). The CDR3 runs 15 residues. V was pared by 0 bases and J by 10 bases, with 15 bases between. Germline V gives CDR1 LNHNV, CDR2 YYDKDF (reference sequence). In DNA form, the CDR3 reads TGTGCCACCAGCAGAGATGAGAAGGGGAAGGTAAAACTGTTTTTT. It specifies CATSRDEKGKVKLFF.

This clonotype was recorded a few times. V is TRBV6-5 and J is TRBJ2-7; 7 bases line up with TRBD1. Germline CDR1 MNHEY, CDR2 SVGAGI. The ends lost 2 bases at V and 3 bases at J; junction bases unmatched: 10. The CDR3 length is 16 residues. CDR3 in DNA: TGTGCCAGCAGTTACCGTCCGACAGGGAGAGACTACGAGCAGTACTTC. Translating it yields CASSYRPTGRDYEQYF.

By share, this clonotype counts as medium-sized. This chain connects TRBV10-3 to TRBJ2-6, with a possible D match to TRBD1 (5 bases). The V and J ends lost 2 bases and 12 bases respectively, with 14 bases between them. CDR1 and CDR2 (germline): ENHRY, SYGVKD. CDR3 length: 14 amino acids. The CDR3 protein is CAISEPRAGFVLTF. DNA for the CDR3: TGTGCCATCAGTGAGCCTAGGGCAGGGTTCGTCCTGACTTTC.

The chain couples TRBV2 to TRBJ2-7; D not certain. This CDR3 contains 13 residues. V shed 0 bases and J shed 5 bases, with 8 bases lying between them. Germline V gives CDR1 SNHLY, CDR2 FYNNEI. The CDR3 sequence: CASSEAQIHEQYF. The CDR3 DNA sequence: TGTGCCAGCAGTGAAGCTCAGATCCACGAGCAGTACTTC. Filled out from reference TRBV2 and TRBJ2-7, the complete variable domain reads EPEVTQTPSHQVTQMGQEVILRCVPISNHLYFYWYRQILGQKVEFLVSFYNNEISEKSEIFDDQFSVERPDGSNFTLKIRSTKLEDSAMYFCASSEAQIHEQYFGPGTRLTVT.

The sample holds a few counts of this clonotype. The J gene is TRBJ1-2, the V gene TRBV2, with D tentatively TRBD1 (5 bases). The CDR3 consists of 13 residues. In germline, CDR1 is SNHLY, CDR2 FYNNEI. The V gene lost 6 bases and the J gene lost 2 bases, with 10 bases spanning the gap. The CDR3 DNA reads TGTGCCAGCAGGGCTGGGACCAACTATGGCTACACCTTC. This sequence encodes CASRAGTNYGYTF.

This clonotype was seen a handful of times. This sequence joins TRBV19 and TRBJ2-1; no firm D call. The germline V and J ends were trimmed by 1 base and 9 bases, with 10 bases remaining between them. Germline lookup yields CDR1 LNHDA and CDR2 SQIVND (reference sequence). This CDR3 comprises 13 residues. CDR3 amino acids: CASSIGVGVEQFF. DNA of the CDR3: TGTGCCAGTAGTATAGGAGTTGGGGTTGAGCAGTTCTTC.

This sequence joins TRBV12-3 or TRBV12-4 and TRBJ1-5; D not resolved. V lost 6 bases to trimming and J lost 4 bases, with 13 bases between them. The CDR3 consists of 14 residues. The CDR3 protein is CASSHHGKNQPQHF. CDR3 sequence (DNA): TGTGCCAGCAGCCATCATGGGAAAAATCAGCCCCAGCATTTT.